This T cell receptor beta chain was found in a study of blood T cell repertoires in COVID-19. Study background: Samples representing acute and convalescent COVID-19 were sourced from the United States, Italy and Spain. Sample material is recorded as cDNA or gDNA derived from T cells, B-cell-depleted T cells, or PBMCs.

As processed by the authors: By means of reference gene primer amplification, nucleated cell counts were estimated. Profiled with immunoSEQ multiplex PCR; TCRdb holds only in-frame clones, not every one. The V and J calls and clone size come from that table; D and trimming were worked out from the DNA. The data show approximately 150,000 clones, 80% to 90% seen once. The clonotype comes from a human donor with acute or convalescent COVID-19. The donor label of this sample is uncertain. The sequencing sample was made of peripheral blood.

The CDR3 reads CAWGGGPETQYF. The CDR3 DNA reads TGTGCCTGGGGGGGCGGGCCAGAGACCCAGTACTTC. The chain couples TRBV30 to TRBJ2-5; D might be TRBD1 (6 bases). Trimming shortened V by 5 bases and J by 4 bases, and 11 bases separated the two germline ends. Germline V CDR1 and CDR2: GTSNPN, SVGIG (reference sequence). This CDR3 has 12 amino acids.